This T cell receptor (beta chain) is drawn from a study of T cell responses to AZD1222 COVID-19 vaccine. Findings of the study overall: The donor group comprised mostly white British people and more females; the analysis possibly underestimated clonal diversity. Two doses of AZD1222 preceded a rise in Spike-specific TCR breadth and depth.

This clone was seen a handful of times. What it binds is unknown. The data were produced by immunoSEQ multiplex PCR, yet TCRdb's version contains in-frame clones alone and is incomplete. The sample gives 180,000 or so clones, around 90% of which show up once; around 2.6% is in the top ten. Per the germline V gene, CDR1 is MGHRA and CDR2 is YSYEKL. The germline V and J ends were trimmed by 1 base and 1 base, with 8 bases remaining between them. This CDR3 contains 16 residues. The V and J genes are TRBV4-1 and TRBJ1-6, with D perhaps matching TRBD1 (5 bases). The TCR originated in an adult in good health. This specimen was peripheral blood, taken on day 0 of AZD1222 vaccination. CDR3 protein: CASSQGRGSYNSPLHF. In nucleotides, the CDR3 is TGCGCCAGCAGCCAAGGGAGGGGATCCTATAATTCACCCCTCCACTTT.